Below are 10 T cell receptor beta chains sequenced from a single sample in a study of T cell responses to AZD1222 COVID-19 vaccine. Only in-frame clones appear in the TCRdb table, and some are missing; sequencing was by immunoSEQ multiplex PCR. The table has 90,000 to 95,000 clones, 90% to 95% seen once. The starting material was peripheral blood, obtained on day 0 of AZD1222 vaccination. The receptors here all came from an adult in good health.

V is TRBV19 and J is TRBJ2-7; 12 bases map to TRBD1. The junction had 8 bases not matched to a gene; V was cut back by 5 bases and J by 6 bases. Per the germline V gene, CDR1 is LNHDA and CDR2 is SQIVND (reference sequence). CDR3 length: 15 residues. CDR3 region: CASSLTGTGGGEQYF. CDR3 DNA: TGTGCCAGTAGTTTAACCGGGACAGGGGGCGGCGAGCAGTACTTC.

This chain connects TRBV5-1 to TRBJ1-1; no clear D gene. V gave up 4 bases and J gave up 1 base, with 11 bases separating them. CDR3 size: 14 residues. CDR1 and CDR2 from the germline V gene are SGHRS and YFSETQ. The CDR3 sequence: CASSAQETNTEAFF. The DNA for the CDR3 is TGCGCCAGCAGCGCCCAGGAAACGAACACTGAAGCTTTCTTT.

The rearrangement links TRBV3-1 (or the pseudogene TRBV3-2) to TRBJ2-6; no clear D gene. This CDR3 comprises 15 residues. V gave up 4 bases and J gave up 0 bases, with 7 bases separating them. Germline V gene sequence: CDR1 LGHDT, CDR2 YNNKEL (reference sequence). CDR3 DNA: TGTGCCAGCAGCCTCAGCTTCTCTGGGGCCAACGTCCTGACTTTC. Amino acids: CASSLSFSGANVLTF.

The chain links TRBV6-4 to TRBJ2-7; the D is unclear. CDR1 MRHNA and CDR2 SNTAGT come from the germline V gene. Trimming removed 0 bases at V and 7 bases at J, with 10 bases between. CDR3 length: 13 residues. The CDR3 bases are TGTGCCAGCAGTGACTCGGATCTAGGGGAGCAGTACTTC. This gives the protein CASSDSDLGEQYF.

V gene TRBV9 combines with J gene TRBJ1-1, with 9 bases identical to TRBD1. CDR1 SGDLS and CDR2 YYNGEE come from the germline V gene. The CDR3 runs to 15 residues. V lost 3 bases and J lost 0; bases outside the gene matches: 3. CDR3 DNA sequence: TGTGCCAGCAGCGCGGGGGACAGGGTGAACACTGAAGCTTTCTTT. The encoded protein is CASSAGDRVNTEAFF.

This clone was observed a single time. V gene TRBV14 combines with J gene TRBJ1-1; D is undetermined. CDR1 and CDR2 (germline): SGHDN, FVKESK. The V end was cut by 2 bases, the J end by 1 base, with 8 bases between. This CDR3 spans 14 amino acids. CDR3 sequence (DNA): TGTGCCAGCAGCCAATCCTTCGCGAACACTGAAGCTTTCTTT. It encodes CASSQSFANTEAFF.

The genes are TRBV4-3 and TRBJ2-1, with D unclear. The CDR3 runs 15 residues. Germline V gives CDR1 LGHNA, CDR2 YSLEER. The V end lost 4 bases, the J end lost 0 bases, and 10 bases lay between the germline ends. The CDR3 region is CASSPSSLSYNEQFF. The DNA of the CDR3 is TGCGCCAGCAGCCCCTCTTCCCTCTCCTACAATGAGCAGTTCTTC.

The rearrangement joins TRBV14 to TRBJ2-1, with TRBD2 matching over 12 bases. Germline lookup yields CDR1 SGHDN and CDR2 FVKESK. Trimming cost V 5 bases and J 7 bases; bases outside gene matches: 15. There are 18 residues in the CDR3. The CDR3 loop reads CASSNNPSSGRGLNEQFF. CDR3 bases: TGTGCCAGCAGCAACAACCCCTCTAGCGGGAGGGGACTGAATGAGCAGTTCTTC. Full variable domain (rest looked up from reference TRBV14 and TRBJ2-1): EAGVTQFPSHSVIEKGQTVTLRCDPISGHDNLYWYRRVMGKEIKFLLHFVKESKQDESGMPNNRFLAERTGGTYSTLKVQPAELEDSGVYFCASSNNPSSGRGLNEQFFGPGTRLTVL.

V and J are TRBV29-1 and TRBJ1-6, with a tentative D call TRBD1 (5 bases). CDR1 is SQVTM and CDR2 is ANQGSEA in the germline V gene. The CDR3 spans 13 residues. The V end lost 4 bases, the J end lost 7 bases, and 11 bases lay between the germline ends. The CDR3 region has the DNA TGCAGCGTTGGTGAGGGGAGGAATTCACCCCTCCACTTT. This codes for CSVGEGRNSPLHF.

In this sample, this clone turned up a few times. V is TRBV3-1 (or the pseudogene TRBV3-2) and J is TRBJ2-7; D may be TRBD1 or TRBD2 (6 bases each). The CDR3 length is 16 residues. Germline CDR1 LGHDT, CDR2 YNNKEL (reference sequence). V shed 4 bases and J shed 0 bases, with 16 bases lying between them. The CDR3: CASSPLGGRRSYEQYF. The CDR3 DNA sequence: TGTGCCAGCAGCCCCCTCGGGGGCAGACGCTCCTACGAGCAGTACTTC.